Reported below is one T cell receptor beta chain. The target antigen is unknown. This sample stems from a study of Ad26.COV2.S vaccination and SARS-CoV-2 variants. Study observations and caveats: Among vaccine recipients, spike-specific TCR breadth exceeded that of placebo recipients.

Sequenced by immunoSEQ multiplex PCR; TCRdb stores in-frame clones only, minus some. The sample lists 440,000 or so clones; 80% to 95% were seen once. V trimming: 1 base; J trimming: 5 bases; junction bases outside the gene matches: 6. The CDR3 is made up of 16 amino acids. Germline CDR1 SGHTA, CDR2 FQGNSA. Treatment here: 15 to 20 received Ad26.COV2.S at low or high dose, single or two shots; about five received placebo; per-sample allocation not given. On day 63 after the first injection, vaccine and placebo recipients gave samples. The sequence derives from a person aged 18-60 years who received the Ad26.COV2.S COVID-19 vaccine or a placebo. The V and J genes are TRBV7-2 and TRBJ2-5, with 11 bases aligning to TRBD1. The sequencing used peripheral blood, collected in a trial of Ad26.COV2.S vaccine versus placebo. The CDR3 DNA follows: TGTGCCAGCAGCTTAGGGTTCGGGGACAGGGGGGAGACCCAGTACTTC. It translates to CASSLGFGDRGETQYF. The variable domain in full, with the rest retrieved from reference TRBV7-2 and TRBJ2-5, is GAGVSQSPSNKVTEKGKDVELRCDPISGHTALYWYRQSLGQGLEFLIYFQGNSAPDKSGLPSDRFSAERTGGSVSTLTIQRTQQEDSAVYLCASSLGFGDRGETQYFGPGTRLLVL.